This passage covers 26 T cell receptor beta chains from one sample sequenced in a study of T cells in tuberculosis. TCRdb keeps only in-frame clones here, not all; method: immunoSEQ multiplex PCR. The sample consists of 25,000 to 35,000 clones, less than 97% of them appearing once. The sequencing input was PBMCs. The receptors were gathered from a donor aged 10-35 years with latent tuberculosis or without tuberculosis infection.

The chain uses TRBV19 and TRBJ1-5, with 10 positions matching TRBD1. V trimming: 9 bases; J trimming: 5 bases; junction bases outside the gene matches: 4. CDR3 length equals 13 residues. Germline CDR1 is LNHDA and CDR2 is SQIVND (reference sequence). The CDR3, as DNA: TGTGCCAGCAGAGGACAGGGGGATCAGCCCCAGCATTTT. This sequence encodes CASRGQGDQPQHF.

The chain links TRBV29-1 to TRBJ1-4; D not resolved. This CDR3 region has 14 residues. V was clipped by 8 bases and J by 2 bases, with 15 bases between them. Germline V gene data show CDR1 as SQVTM and CDR2 as ANQGSEA. CDR3 in amino acids: CSTRVGGTNEKLFF. CDR3 in DNA: TGCAGCACAAGAGTAGGAGGGACTAATGAAAAACTGTTTTTT.

The chain links TRBV23-1 to TRBJ2-3; TRBD1 might be the D (6 bases). TRBV23-1 is flagged as an ORF with uncertain function. The V gene lost 4 bases and the J gene lost 2 bases, with 10 bases spanning the gap. The CDR3 is made up of 14 amino acids. Here the CDR3 reads CASSRRTVTDTQYF. For the CDR3, the DNA is TGCGCCAGCAGTCGTCGGACAGTCACAGATACGCAGTATTTT.

In DNA, the CDR3 is TGTGCCACCAGCAGAGGTGGCGGGGGGCCCGAGCAGTTCTTC. As protein: CATSRGGGGPEQFF. This chain links TRBV15 with TRBJ2-1; 8 nucleotides line up with TRBD2. The junction had 6 bases not matched to a gene; V was cut back by 1 base and J by 10 bases. This CDR3 contains 14 residues. The germline gives CDR1 LNHNV, CDR2 YYDKDF (reference sequence). The full variable domain, completed using reference TRBV15 and TRBJ2-1, is DAMVIQNPRYQVTQFGKPVTLSCSQTLNHNVMYWYQQKSSQAPKLLFHYYDKDFNNEADTPDNFQSRRPNTSFCFLDIRSPGLGDTAMYLCATSRGGGGPEQFFGPGTRLTVL.

In its sample, this clone was seen once. The chain uses TRBV11-3 and TRBJ1-2, with D tentatively TRBD1 (6 bases). V shed 3 bases and J shed 8 bases, with 13 bases lying between them. CDR3 length: 13 amino acids. Per the germline V gene, CDR1 is SGHNT and CDR2 is YENEEA. The DNA for the CDR3 is TGTGCCAGCAGCTTTGACCCCAGGGGCGGCTACACCTTC. Translation: CASSFDPRGGYTF.

The chain combines TRBV19 with TRBJ2-7, with TRBD1 identical over 8 bases. Trimming removed 7 bases from V and 5 bases from J; junction bases left unmatched: 10. Germline CDR1 reads LNHDA; CDR2 reads SQIVND (reference sequence). This CDR3 comprises 14 residues. Here the CDR3 reads CASNMGTGTHEQYF. DNA for the CDR3: TGTGCCAGTAATATGGGGACAGGAACCCACGAGCAGTACTTC.

The V gene is TRBV5-1, the J gene TRBJ2-7; 11 bases align to TRBD2. CDR1 is SGHRS, CDR2 YFSETQ, per germline. This CDR3 contains 14 residues. The V and J ends lost 5 bases and 3 bases, in that order; junction bases with no gene match: 4. In DNA form, the CDR3 reads TGCGCCAGCAGACAACTAGCGGGAGACTACGAGCAGTACTTC. It specifies CASRQLAGDYEQYF.

The genes are TRBV5-4 and TRBJ2-7; 10 bases agree with TRBD1. This CDR3 spans 13 amino acids. Per the germline V gene, CDR1 is SGHNT and CDR2 is YYREEE (reference sequence). Trimming removed 4 bases from V and 5 bases from J; junction bases left unmatched: 3. The CDR3 sequence is CASSRQGADEQYF. In nucleotides, the CDR3 is TGTGCCAGCAGCCGACAGGGGGCGGACGAGCAGTACTTC.

V and J are TRBV5-1 and TRBJ2-7; 7 nucleotides agree with TRBD1. Germline loops: CDR1 SGHRS, CDR2 YFSETQ. CDR3 length: 14 amino acids. J was trimmed by 9 bases and V by 3 bases; bases with no gene match: 12. The CDR3, as DNA: TGCGCCAGCAGCTCCCGGGGCGAGGGGGCGGGGCAGTACTTC. Amino acids: CASSSRGEGAGQYF.

The chain links TRBV9 to TRBJ2-7, with TRBD2 matching 14 bases. Germline CDR1 reads SGDLS; CDR2 reads YYNGEE. This CDR3 contains 18 residues. V dropped 3 bases and J dropped 5; count of bases not matched to a gene: 13. CDR3 protein: CASSGARGTSGRKDEQYF. CDR3 DNA: TGTGCCAGCAGCGGTGCCCGAGGGACTAGCGGGAGAAAGGACGAGCAGTACTTC.

Note on this clone: Within the sample, other DNA sequences also encode this same CDR3. The chain has TRBV7-9 and TRBJ2-5; TRBD2 matches 10 bases. CDR1 is SEHNR, CDR2 FQNEAQ, per germline (reference sequence). V was pared by 5 bases and J by 5 bases, with 8 bases of the junction left unmatched. The CDR3 contains 15 residues. CDR3 in amino acids: CASSLLAGGRETQYF. The DNA of the CDR3 is TGTGCCAGCAGCCTTTTAGCGGGGGGCCGTGAGACCCAGTACTTC.

This clone was picked up one time. This chain uses TRBV5-1 with TRBJ2-7; a possible D gene is TRBD1 (6 bases). CDR1 is SGHRS, CDR2 YFSETQ, per germline. This CDR3 region has 12 residues. V was shortened by 2 bases and J by 3 bases, with 6 bases between the two germline ends. For the CDR3, the DNA is TGCGCCAGCAGCTTACAGGGCTACGAGCAGTACTTC. Translation gives CASSLQGYEQYF.

The chain links TRBV6-1 to TRBJ1-2; D may be TRBD1 (5 bases). V lost 6 bases and J lost 4, with 9 bases in between. This CDR3 region has 12 residues. Germline V gene lookup returns CDR1 MNHNS and CDR2 SASEGT. CDR3: CASRVGGYGYTF. The CDR3 coding sequence is TGTGCCAGCAGGGTGGGGGGCTATGGCTACACCTTC.

This chain links TRBV19 with TRBJ1-5; 7 bases map to TRBD1. Trimming took 4 bases from V and 2 from J; bases not matched to a gene: 2. The germline gives CDR1 LNHDA, CDR2 SQIVND (reference sequence). CDR3 length: 14 amino acids. In DNA form, the CDR3 reads TGTGCCAGTAGTAAAACAGGGGGCAATCAGCCCCAGCATTTT. Translated: CASSKTGGNQPQHF.

The CDR3 protein is CASSYSSDRAIGYTF. The DNA of the CDR3 is TGTGCCAGCAGTTACTCCTCGGACAGGGCAATCGGCTACACCTTC. V gene TRBV6-5 combines with J gene TRBJ1-2; 8 nucleotides align to TRBD1. Germline loops: CDR1 MNHEY, CDR2 SVGAGI. CDR3 length: 15 amino acids. Germline trimming cut 0 bases from V and 8 bases from J; bases unmatched to any gene: 8.

This chain joins TRBV6-5 and TRBJ2-7, with TRBD1 matching 8 bases. CDR3 length: 15 residues. V dropped 6 bases and J dropped 3; count of bases not matched to a gene: 10. Germline CDR1 and CDR2: MNHEY and SVGAGI. The CDR3: CASSHDRGLGYEQYF. The CDR3 coding sequence is TGTGCCAGCAGCCACGACAGGGGACTGGGCTACGAGCAGTACTTC.

The genes are TRBV7-2 and TRBJ1-2; 9 bases line up with TRBD1. The germline V gene encodes CDR1 SGHTA and CDR2 FQGNSA. The CDR3 has 16 residues. V lost 4 bases, J lost 8 bases, and 14 bases stayed unmatched. This chain's CDR3 is CASSSDPGTGLRGYTF. The CDR3 DNA reads TGTGCCAGCAGCTCCGACCCTGGGACAGGGCTTAGAGGCTACACCTTC.

This sequence joins TRBV6-5 and TRBJ1-1; TRBD1 matches 9 bases. CDR1 and CDR2 from the germline V gene are MNHEY and SVGAGI. The CDR3 extends over 14 amino acids. Trimming cost V 4 bases and J 1 base; bases outside gene matches: 1. Written as DNA, the CDR3 is TGTGCCAGCAGTTCGACAGGGGGGAACACTGAAGCTTTCTTT. Translated: CASSSTGGNTEAFF.

In this sample, this clone turned up once. The rearrangement uses TRBV10-3 and TRBJ2-3, with D tentatively TRBD2 (6 bases). Germline-derived CDR1 and CDR2 are ENHRY and SYGVKD. The CDR3 has 16 residues. The ends were cut back, 3 bases at V and 5 bases at J, with 18 bases in the middle. The CDR3 region has the DNA TGTGCCATCAGTGACCTCGGGGGATCAGGTCTAGATACGCAGTATTTT. Protein sequence: CAISDLGGSGLDTQYF.

This sequence joins TRBV18 and TRBJ1-3; 8 bases are a match to TRBD1. The CDR3 is 14 amino acids. The ends lost 2 bases at V and 8 bases at J; junction bases unmatched: 5. Germline values: CDR1 KGHSH, CDR2 LQKENI. The CDR3 DNA reads as TGTGCCAGCTCACCATTGGACAGGGCGGACACCATATATTTT. This codes for CASSPLDRADTIYF.

The V and J genes are TRBV2 and TRBJ2-5; TRBD2 aligns across 11 bases. The V gene end was trimmed by 7 bases and the J gene end by 5 bases; junction bases not matched to a gene: 15. Germline assignment: CDR1 SNHLY and CDR2 FYNNEI. This CDR3 is 17 amino acids long. The CDR3 reads CASKPARLAGRGETQYF. The CDR3, as DNA: TGTGCCAGCAAACCAGCCAGACTAGCGGGAAGGGGGGAGACCCAGTACTTC.

In its sample, this clone was seen once. The rearrangement uses TRBV27 and TRBJ1-1; D call uncertain. The V and J ends lost 4 bases and 4 bases respectively, with 16 bases between them. The CDR3 length is 15 residues. Germline V gives CDR1 MNHEY, CDR2 SMNVEV (reference sequence). CDR3 nucleotide sequence: TGTGCCAGCAGTTCCTCTATTATGAGAGGCACTGAAGCTTTCTTT. Translated, it gives CASSSSIMRGTEAFF.

This clone appeared a few times. V and J are TRBV7-2 and TRBJ2-7; 8 positions match TRBD1. The CDR3 consists of 15 residues. V was clipped by 1 base and J by 3 bases; unmatched bases: 5. In germline, CDR1 is SGHTA, CDR2 FQGNSA. CDR3 in amino acids: CASSLEAGGSYEQYF. In DNA form, the CDR3 reads TGTGCCAGCAGCTTAGAGGCAGGGGGCAGCTACGAGCAGTACTTC.

The chain combines TRBV19 with TRBJ2-1; D is perhaps TRBD1 (5 bases). Germline values: CDR1 LNHDA, CDR2 SQIVND (reference sequence). This CDR3 has 12 residues. Trimming cost V 5 bases and J 9 bases, with 11 bases left between them. In nucleotides, the CDR3 is TGTGCCAGTAGTGTGGCAAGGGGTGAGCAGTTCTTC. This codes for CASSVARGEQFF.

J is TRBJ1-5 and V is TRBV6-5; 11 bases line up with TRBD1. Per germline, CDR1 MNHEY and CDR2 SVGAGI. CDR3 size: 15 residues. V lost 5 bases and J lost 3; bases outside the gene matches: 3. The CDR3 here is CASSPDRGPNQPQHF. CDR3 DNA: TGTGCCAGCAGTCCGGACAGGGGGCCCAATCAGCCCCAGCATTTT.

The chain has TRBV29-1 and TRBJ1-4; possibly TRBD1 for D (6 bases). The V end lost 7 bases, the J end lost 0 bases, and 12 bases lay between the germline ends. Germline-derived CDR1 and CDR2 are SQVTM and ANQGSEA. The CDR3 is 14 residues long. The CDR3 region is CSAAQGSTNEKLFF. CDR3 DNA: TGCAGCGCGGCACAGGGTTCAACTAATGAAAAACTGTTTTTT.